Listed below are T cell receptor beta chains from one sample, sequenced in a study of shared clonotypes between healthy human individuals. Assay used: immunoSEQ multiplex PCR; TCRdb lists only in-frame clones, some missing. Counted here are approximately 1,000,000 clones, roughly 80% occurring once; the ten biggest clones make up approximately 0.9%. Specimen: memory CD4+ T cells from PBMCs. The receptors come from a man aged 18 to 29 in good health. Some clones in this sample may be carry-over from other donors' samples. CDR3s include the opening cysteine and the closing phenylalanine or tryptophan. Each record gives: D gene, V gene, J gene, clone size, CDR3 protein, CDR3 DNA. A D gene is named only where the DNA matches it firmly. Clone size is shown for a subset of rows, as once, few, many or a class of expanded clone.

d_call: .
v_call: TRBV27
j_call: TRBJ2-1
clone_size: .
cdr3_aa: CASSLSRRGEQFF
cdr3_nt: TGTGCCAGCAGTTTATCTCGGCGGGGTGAGCAGTTCTTC

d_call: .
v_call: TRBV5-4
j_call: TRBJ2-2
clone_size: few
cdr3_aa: CASSLVGQNTGELFF
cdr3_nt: TGTGCCAGCAGCTTAGTGGGCCAAAACACCGGGGAGCTGTTTTTT

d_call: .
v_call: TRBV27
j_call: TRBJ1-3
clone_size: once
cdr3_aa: CASSLPPDHSGNTIYF
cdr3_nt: TGTGCCAGCAGTTTACCCCCGGACCACTCTGGAAACACCATATATTTT

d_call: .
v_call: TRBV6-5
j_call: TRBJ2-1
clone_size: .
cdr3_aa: CASYQSGSYNEQFF
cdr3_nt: TGTGCCTCCTACCAGTCGGGTTCCTACAATGAGCAGTTCTTC

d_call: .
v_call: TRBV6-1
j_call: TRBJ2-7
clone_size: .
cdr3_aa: CASPLYGGSYEQYF
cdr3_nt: TGTGCCAGCCCTCTATACGGGGGCTCCTACGAGCAGTACTTC

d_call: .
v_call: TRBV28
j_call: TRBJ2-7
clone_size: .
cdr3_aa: CASSLLAKNYEQYF
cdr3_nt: TGTGCCAGCAGTTTATTGGCCAAAAACTACGAGCAGTACTTC

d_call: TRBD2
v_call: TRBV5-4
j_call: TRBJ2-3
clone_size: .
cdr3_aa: CASSPGGGGRADTQYF
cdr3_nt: TGTGCCAGCAGCCCGGGCGGGGGCGGGAGGGCAGATACGCAGTATTTT

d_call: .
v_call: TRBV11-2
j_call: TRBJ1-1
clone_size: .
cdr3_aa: CASSLSLNTEAFF
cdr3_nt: TGTGCCAGCAGCTTAAGCCTTAACACTGAAGCTTTCTTT

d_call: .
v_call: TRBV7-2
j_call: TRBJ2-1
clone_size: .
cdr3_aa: CASSLGWGSYNEQFF
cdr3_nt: TGTGCCAGCAGCTTAGGCTGGGGGTCCTACAATGAGCAGTTCTTC

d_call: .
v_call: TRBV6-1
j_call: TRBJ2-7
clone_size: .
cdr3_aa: CASSEAAGPLEVGYEQYF
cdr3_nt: TGTGCCAGCAGTGAAGCCGCAGGGCCGTTGGAGGTCGGATACGAGCAGTACTTC

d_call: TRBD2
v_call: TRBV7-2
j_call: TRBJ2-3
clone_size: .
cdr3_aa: CASSTGGDTQYF
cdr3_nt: TGTGCCAGCAGCACGGGGGGGGATACGCAGTATTTT

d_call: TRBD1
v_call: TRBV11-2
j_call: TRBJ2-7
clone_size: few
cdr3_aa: CASSLFNQGATFDF
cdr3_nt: TGTGCCAGCAGCTTATTCAACCAGGGGGCAACCTTTGACTTC

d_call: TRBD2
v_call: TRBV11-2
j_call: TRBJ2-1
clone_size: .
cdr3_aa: CASSLVRGRAGNEQFF
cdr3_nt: TGTGCCAGCAGCTTGGTCCGCGGGAGGGCTGGAAATGAGCAGTTCTTC

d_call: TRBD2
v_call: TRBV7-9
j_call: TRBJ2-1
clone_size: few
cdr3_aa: CASSPLAGAARNEQFF
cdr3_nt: TGTGCCAGCAGCCCACTAGCGGGAGCAGCAAGGAATGAGCAGTTCTTC

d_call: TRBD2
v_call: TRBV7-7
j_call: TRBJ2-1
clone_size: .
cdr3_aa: CASSSGLAAYNEQFF
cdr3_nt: TGTGCCAGCAGCTCCGGACTAGCGGCCTACAATGAGCAGTTCTTC

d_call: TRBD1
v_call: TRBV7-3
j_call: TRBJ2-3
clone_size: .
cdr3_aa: CASSRSLTGLTDTQYF
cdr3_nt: TGTGCCAGCAGCCGTAGTTTGACAGGGCTAACAGATACGCAGTATTTT

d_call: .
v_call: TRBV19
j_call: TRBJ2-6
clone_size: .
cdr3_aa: CASSILRVLRISGANVLTF
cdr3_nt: TGTGCCAGTAGTATACTCCGGGTCCTTCGGATCTCTGGGGCCAACGTCCTGACTTTC

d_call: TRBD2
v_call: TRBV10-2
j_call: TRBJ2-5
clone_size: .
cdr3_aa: CASRPEREGLGETQYF
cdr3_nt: TGCGCCAGCAGACCCGAGCGGGAGGGCCTTGGGGAGACCCAGTACTTC

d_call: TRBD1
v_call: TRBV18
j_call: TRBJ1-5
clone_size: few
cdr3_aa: CASSPGQGLSPEHF
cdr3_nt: TGTGCCAGCTCACCGGGACAGGGTCTTTCCCCCGAGCATTTT

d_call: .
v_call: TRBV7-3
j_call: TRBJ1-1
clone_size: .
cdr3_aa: CASSSFGLGIGTEAFF
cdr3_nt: TGTGCCAGCAGCTCCTTCGGACTTGGGATCGGCACTGAAGCTTTCTTT

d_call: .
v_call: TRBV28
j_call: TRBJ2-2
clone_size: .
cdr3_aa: CASSLILGGPNTGELFF
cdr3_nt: TGTGCCAGCAGTTTAATACTTGGGGGGCCGAACACCGGGGAGCTGTTTTTT

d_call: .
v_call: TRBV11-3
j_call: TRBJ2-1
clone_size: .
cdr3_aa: CASSLDSNEQFF
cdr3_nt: TGTGCCAGCAGCTTAGACAGCAATGAGCAGTTCTTC

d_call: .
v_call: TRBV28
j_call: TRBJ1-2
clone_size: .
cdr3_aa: CASSQDGFDYTF
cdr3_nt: TGTGCCAGCAGCCAGGACGGGTTTGACTACACCTTC

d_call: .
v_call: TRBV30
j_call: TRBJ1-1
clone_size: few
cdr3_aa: CARTREGTTEAFF
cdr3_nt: TGTGCCCGGACGAGGGAGGGGACCACTGAAGCTTTCTTT

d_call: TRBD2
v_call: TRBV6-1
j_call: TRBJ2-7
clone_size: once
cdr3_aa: CASHIAGDTYEQYF
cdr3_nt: TGTGCCAGCCACATAGCGGGAGATACCTACGAGCAGTACTTC

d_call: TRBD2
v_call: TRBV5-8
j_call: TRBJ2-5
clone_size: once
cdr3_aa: CASSVRLGAGGSRETQYF
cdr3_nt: TGTGCCAGCAGCGTCCGCTTGGGGGCGGGAGGTTCGCGGGAGACCCAGTACTTC

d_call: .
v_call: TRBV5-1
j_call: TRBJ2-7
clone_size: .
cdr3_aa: CASSPGTSFYEQYF
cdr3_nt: TGCGCCAGCAGCCCCGGGACTTCGTTCTACGAGCAGTACTTC

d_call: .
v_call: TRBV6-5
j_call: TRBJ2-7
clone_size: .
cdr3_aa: CATLSPRAYEQYF
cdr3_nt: TGTGCCACCTTAAGCCCCCGGGCGTACGAGCAGTACTTC

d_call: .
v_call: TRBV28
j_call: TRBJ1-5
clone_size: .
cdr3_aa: CASSRSRVRPQHF
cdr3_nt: TGTGCCAGCAGTCGATCCCGAGTACGGCCCCAGCATTTT

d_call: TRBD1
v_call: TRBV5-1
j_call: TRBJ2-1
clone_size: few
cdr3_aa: CASRSDRGRSYNEQFF
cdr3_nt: TGCGCCAGCAGATCCGACAGGGGACGCTCCTACAATGAGCAGTTCTTC

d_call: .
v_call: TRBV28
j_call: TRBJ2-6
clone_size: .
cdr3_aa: CASSLGGAGANVLTF
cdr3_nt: TGTGCCAGCAGTTTAGGGGGCGCTGGGGCCAACGTCCTGACTTTC

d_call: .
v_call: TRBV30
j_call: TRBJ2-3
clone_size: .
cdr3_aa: CAWSRADIRTDTQYF
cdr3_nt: TGTGCCTGGAGTAGGGCCGACATTCGCACAGATACGCAGTATTTT

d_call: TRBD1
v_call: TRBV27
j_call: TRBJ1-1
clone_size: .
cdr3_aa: CASHAQGARQAFF
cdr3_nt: TGTGCCAGTCACGCACAGGGGGCGCGCCAAGCTTTCTTT

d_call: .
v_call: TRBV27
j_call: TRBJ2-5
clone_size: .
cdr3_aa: CASRREETQYF
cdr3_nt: TGTGCCAGCAGACGAGAGGAGACCCAGTACTTC

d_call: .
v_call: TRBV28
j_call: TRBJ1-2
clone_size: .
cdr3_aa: CASWALDYGYTF
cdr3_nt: TGTGCCAGCTGGGCTTTGGACTATGGCTACACCTTC

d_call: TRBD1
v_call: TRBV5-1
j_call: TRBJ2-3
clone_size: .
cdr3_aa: CASSRDSSPDTQYF
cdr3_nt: TGCGCCAGCAGCCGGGACAGTTCCCCAGATACGCAGTATTTT

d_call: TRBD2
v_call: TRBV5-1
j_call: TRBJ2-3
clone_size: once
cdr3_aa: CASSLTSGSTDTQYF
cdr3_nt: TGCGCCAGCAGCTTAACTAGCGGAAGCACAGATACGCAGTATTTT

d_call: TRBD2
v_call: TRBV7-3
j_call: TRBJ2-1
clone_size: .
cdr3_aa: CASSLASGRVDEQFF
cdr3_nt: TGTGCCAGCAGCTTAGCTAGCGGGAGGGTCGATGAGCAGTTCTTC

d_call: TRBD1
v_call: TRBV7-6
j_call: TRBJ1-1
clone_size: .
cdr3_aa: CASSSYRGLNTEAFF
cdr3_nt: TGTGCCAGCAGCTCCTACAGGGGGTTGAACACTGAAGCTTTCTTT

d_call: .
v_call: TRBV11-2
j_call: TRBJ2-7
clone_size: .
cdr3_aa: CASSYPGFPGSYEQYF
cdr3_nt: TGTGCCAGCAGCTACCCGGGCTTCCCTGGGAGCTACGAGCAGTACTTC

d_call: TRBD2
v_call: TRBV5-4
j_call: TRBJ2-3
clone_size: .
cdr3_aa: CASSLRTSGRTDTQYF
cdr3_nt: TGTGCCAGCAGCTTGAGGACTAGCGGGAGGACAGATACGCAGTATTTT

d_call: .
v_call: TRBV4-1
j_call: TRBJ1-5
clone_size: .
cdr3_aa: CASSQVTGDSNQPQHF
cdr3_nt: TGCGCCAGCAGCCAAGTGACGGGAGATAGCAATCAGCCCCAGCATTTT

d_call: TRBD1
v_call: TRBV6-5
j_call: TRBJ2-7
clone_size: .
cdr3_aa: CASSWGQGGYEQYF
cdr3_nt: TGTGCCAGCAGTTGGGGACAGGGGGGATACGAGCAGTACTTC

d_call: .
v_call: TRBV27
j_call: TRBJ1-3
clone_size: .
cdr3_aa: CASSPYLASGNTIYF
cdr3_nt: TGTGCCAGCAGTCCATATTTGGCCTCTGGAAACACCATATATTTT